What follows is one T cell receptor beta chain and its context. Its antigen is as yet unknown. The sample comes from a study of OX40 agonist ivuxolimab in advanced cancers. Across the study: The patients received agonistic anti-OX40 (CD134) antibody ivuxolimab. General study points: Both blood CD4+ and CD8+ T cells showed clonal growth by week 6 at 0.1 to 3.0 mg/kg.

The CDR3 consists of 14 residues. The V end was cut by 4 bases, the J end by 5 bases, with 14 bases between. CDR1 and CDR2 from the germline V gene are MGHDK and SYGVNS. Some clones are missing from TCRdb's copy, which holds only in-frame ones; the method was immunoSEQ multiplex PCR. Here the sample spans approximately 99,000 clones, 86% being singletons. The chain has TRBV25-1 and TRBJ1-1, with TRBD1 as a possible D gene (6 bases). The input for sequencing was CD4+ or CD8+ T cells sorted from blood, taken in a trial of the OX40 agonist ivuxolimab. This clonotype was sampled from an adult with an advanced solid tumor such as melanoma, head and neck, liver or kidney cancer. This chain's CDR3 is CASSVTGLGTEAFF. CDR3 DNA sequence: TGTGCCAGCAGTGTCACAGGGTTAGGGACTGAAGCTTTCTTT.